This T cell receptor (beta chain) comes out of a study of a mutant IDH1 vaccine in newly diagnosed glioma. Study-wide background: Patients arrived already treated with radiotherapy, temozolomide, or both, most having had both.

On this clone itself: The antigen is not known.

Assay used: immunoSEQ multiplex PCR; TCRdb lists only in-frame clones, some missing. This repertoire shows about 40,000 clones, roughly 84% found once; its top ten account for around 2.4%. Time point reported: week 11, during vaccination. Each dose delivered 300 ug of mutant IDH1 20-mer peptide subcutaneously with imiquimod. Each donor presented with a new WHO grade 3 or 4 astrocytoma that tested IDH1-mutant and showed ATRX loss. The CDR3 is 16 residues long. Germline V gene sequence: CDR1 SGHDN, CDR2 FVKESK. Trimming shortened V by 4 bases and J by 7 bases, and 23 bases separated the two germline ends.

The material was PBMCs, obtained from a glioma patient whose treatment included an IDH1 peptide vaccine. This sequence joins TRBV14 and TRBJ2-7; possibly TRBD1 for D (5 bases). The sequence was obtained from a man aged 40-49 years with glioma. CDR3 coding DNA: TGTGCCAGCAGCCCGCATCCGATCAGGGTCGCGGATGAGCAGTACTTC. Encoded protein: CASSPHPIRVADEQYF.